This TCR beta chain was captured in a study of cytomegalovirus exposure and HLA in healthy donors. Notes on the study in general: Accurate prediction of most subjects' HLA-A and HLA-B alleles from TCR beta sequences was reported. Earlier results showed most TCR beta V segments being productive about 90% or about 30% of the time. Rare sequences made up most TCRs, while some public TCRs were found in many donors.

The sample holds one count of this clone. Its specificity is unknown. The CDR3 sequence is 17 residues long. CDR1 MDHEN and CDR2 SYDVKM come from the germline V gene. With V trimmed by 1 base and J by 5 bases, 7 bases remained unmatched. The PCR had 60 Vbeta and 13 Jbeta primers. Clones were read by immunoSEQ multiplex PCR, and TCRdb kept only the in-frame ones, dropping some. The sample carries 120,000 to 150,000 clones, roughly 82% recorded once. The receptor was isolated from a man between 25 and 39 years old in good health and CMV-seropositive. The V gene is TRBV28, the J gene TRBJ2-2, with 10 bases fitting TRBD2. The sequencing sample was made of PBMCs. In DNA form, the CDR3 reads TGTGCCAGCAGTTTATTATGGCTAGCGGGAGAAACCGGGGAGCTGTTTTTT. Translation gives CASSLLWLAGETGELFF.